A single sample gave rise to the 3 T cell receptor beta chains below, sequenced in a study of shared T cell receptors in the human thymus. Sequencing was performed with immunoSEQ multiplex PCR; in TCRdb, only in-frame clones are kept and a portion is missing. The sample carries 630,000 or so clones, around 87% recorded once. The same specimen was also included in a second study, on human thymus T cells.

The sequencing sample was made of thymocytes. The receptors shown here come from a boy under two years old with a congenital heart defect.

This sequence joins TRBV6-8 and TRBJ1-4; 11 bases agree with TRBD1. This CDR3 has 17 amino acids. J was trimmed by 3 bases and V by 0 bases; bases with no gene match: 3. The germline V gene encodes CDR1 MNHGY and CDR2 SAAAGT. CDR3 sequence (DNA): TGTGCCAGCAGTTACTCGGACAGGGGGCCGTCTAATGAAAAACTGTTTTTT. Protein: CASSYSDRGPSNEKLFF.

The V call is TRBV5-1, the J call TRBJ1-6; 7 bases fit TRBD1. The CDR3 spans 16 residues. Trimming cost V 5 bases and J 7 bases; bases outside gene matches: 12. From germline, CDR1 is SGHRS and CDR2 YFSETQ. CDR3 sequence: CASRRHPGTANSPLHF. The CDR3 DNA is TGCGCCAGCAGACGCCACCCCGGGACAGCGAATTCACCCCTCCACTTT.

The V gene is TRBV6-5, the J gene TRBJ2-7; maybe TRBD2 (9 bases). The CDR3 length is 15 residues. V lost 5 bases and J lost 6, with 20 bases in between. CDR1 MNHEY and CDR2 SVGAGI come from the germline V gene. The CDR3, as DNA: TGTGCCAGCAGTCTAGCGGGACAGGCGAGGTTCGAGCAGTACTTC. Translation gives CASSLAGQARFEQYF.